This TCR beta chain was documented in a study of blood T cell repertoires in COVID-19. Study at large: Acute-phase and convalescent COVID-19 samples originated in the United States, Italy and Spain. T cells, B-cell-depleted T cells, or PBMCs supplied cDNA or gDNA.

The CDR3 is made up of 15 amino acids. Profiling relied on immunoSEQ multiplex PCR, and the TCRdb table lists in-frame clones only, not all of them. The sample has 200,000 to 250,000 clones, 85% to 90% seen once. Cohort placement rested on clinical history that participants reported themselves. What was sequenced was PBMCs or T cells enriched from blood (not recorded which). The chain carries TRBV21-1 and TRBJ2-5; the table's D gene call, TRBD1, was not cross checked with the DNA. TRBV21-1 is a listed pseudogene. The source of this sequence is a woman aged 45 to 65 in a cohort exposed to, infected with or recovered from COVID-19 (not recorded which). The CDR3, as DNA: TGTGCCAGCAGCATGAACGACACAAACCAAGAGACCCAGTACTTC. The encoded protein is CASSMNDTNQETQYF.